These 26 T cell receptor beta chains were all obtained from the same sample, sequenced in a study of technical replicates of blood from a handful of donors. Assay: immunoSEQ multiplex PCR; the TCRdb copy retains only in-frame clones and omits some. The table includes roughly 69,000 clones, around nine tenths detected once. The sequenced sample consisted of PBMCs. These receptors originate from a human donor in good health. Some clones in this sample may be carry-over from other donors' samples.

V and J are TRBV5-6 and TRBJ1-2; a possible D gene is TRBD1 (6 bases). V gave up 0 bases and J gave up 8 bases, with 17 bases separating them. Germline assignment: CDR1 SGHDT and CDR2 YYEEEE. CDR3 length: 15 residues. The CDR3: CASSLEGEVLLGYTF. CDR3 sequence (DNA): TGTGCCAGCAGCTTGGAGGGGGAAGTACTGTTAGGCTACACCTTC.

The chain is built from TRBV7-9 and TRBJ2-2, with D perhaps matching TRBD1 (6 bases). This CDR3 is built from 16 residues. V gave up 1 base and J gave up 1 base, with 10 bases separating them. CDR1 is SEHNR and CDR2 is FQNEAQ in the germline V gene (reference sequence). CDR3: CASSLDRGGNTGELFF. In DNA, the CDR3 is TGTGCCAGCAGCTTAGATCGAGGGGGGAACACCGGGGAGCTGTTTTTT. The full variable domain, completed using reference TRBV7-9 and TRBJ2-2, is DTGVSQNPRHKITKRGQNVTFRCDPISEHNRLYWYRQTLGQGPEFLTYFQNEAQLEKSRLLSDRFSAERPKGSFSTLEIQRTEQGDSAMYLCASSLDRGGNTGELFFGEGSRLTVL.

This chain uses TRBV5-4 with TRBJ2-1, with D maybe TRBD2 (6 bases). The CDR3 consists of 15 residues. Between the trimmed V and J ends, which lost 3 bases and 4 bases, there was a span of 14 bases. Looked up from germline, CDR1 is SGHNT and CDR2 is YYREEE (reference sequence). The CDR3, as DNA: TGTGCCAGCAGCTCAAGTAGCGGAGATTACAATGAGCAGTTCTTC. Translating gives CASSSSSGDYNEQFF.

J is TRBJ1-2 and V is TRBV10-3; 12 bases line up with TRBD1. In germline, CDR1 is ENHRY, CDR2 SYGVKD. After removal of 4 bases from V and 4 bases from J, the junction contained 4 bases not matched to a gene. The CDR3 totals 15 residues. CDR3 in DNA: TGTGCCATCAGTGTAGGGACAGGGGGCAGCTATGGCTACACCTTC. Translated, it gives CAISVGTGGSYGYTF.

J is TRBJ1-5 and V is TRBV5-1, with a tentative D call TRBD1 (5 bases). V was clipped by 4 bases and J by 6 bases, with 14 bases between them. The CDR3 is 14 residues long. Germline CDR1 is SGHRS and CDR2 is YFSETQ. The CDR3 nucleotides are TGCGCCAGCAGCCCGGGGGAATGGGGTCAGCCCCAGCATTTT. Amino acids: CASSPGEWGQPQHF.

The chain joins TRBV6-6 to TRBJ1-6; tentatively, D is TRBD1 (6 bases). Germline CDR1 reads MNHNY; CDR2 reads SVGAGI (reference sequence). The CDR3 totals 14 residues. The V and J ends lost 6 bases and 7 bases respectively, with 13 bases between them. CDR3 coding DNA: TGTGCCAGCAGGGCGGACAGACAAAATTCACCCCTCCACTTT. It is translated as CASRADRQNSPLHF.

The V and J genes are TRBV4-2 and TRBJ2-3; 11 bases fit TRBD2. V shed 1 base and J 6 bases; nucleotides not matched to a gene: 6. The CDR3 covers 16 residues. Germline CDR1 and CDR2: LGHNA and YNFKEQ. This chain's CDR3 is CASSQVLLAGGDTQYF. DNA of the CDR3: TGTGCCAGCAGCCAAGTATTATTAGCGGGGGGGGATACGCAGTATTTT.

V is TRBV5-1 and J is TRBJ2-7, with a possible D match to TRBD2 (5 bases). CDR1 is SGHRS and CDR2 is YFSETQ in the germline V gene. V lost 3 bases to trimming and J lost 4 bases, with 11 bases between them. The CDR3 has 13 residues. CDR3 amino acids: CASSSSPGYEQYF. CDR3 bases: TGCGCCAGCAGCTCCTCCCCGGGGTACGAGCAGTACTTC.

CDR3 bases: TGTGCCAGCACCGGACTAGCGGGGGCCGATACGCAGTATTTT. Translation gives CASTGLAGADTQYF. The V and J genes are TRBV6-5 and TRBJ2-3, with 13 bases aligning to TRBD2. V gave up 7 bases and J gave up 6 bases; unmatched junction bases: 4. This CDR3 has 14 amino acids. The germline V gene encodes CDR1 MNHEY and CDR2 SVGAGI.

The chain uses TRBV7-2 and TRBJ1-1; D unresolved. This CDR3 has 15 residues. The V gene lost 2 bases and the J gene lost 5 bases, with 15 bases spanning the gap. The V gene's germline CDR1 is SGHTA and CDR2 FQGNSA. For the CDR3, the DNA is TGTGCCAGCAGCTTATTTACCGCCACGGGGACTGAAGCTTTCTTT. This codes for CASSLFTATGTEAFF.

The V call is TRBV7-9, the J call TRBJ1-3, with TRBD1 identical over 7 bases. Looked up from germline, CDR1 is SEHNR and CDR2 is FQNEAQ (reference sequence). With V trimmed by 8 bases and J by 3 bases, 13 bases remained unmatched. This CDR3 has 16 residues. The DNA of the CDR3 is TGTGCCAGCCTGAACGTCAGGGGGGCCCGTGGAAACACCATATATTTT. Translated, it gives CASLNVRGARGNTIYF.

DNA of the CDR3: TGTGCCAGCAGAATAACCTTAGCGGGCCGGGGGTTCTTC. Protein: CASRITLAGRGFF. V is TRBV6-1 and J is TRBJ2-1, with 7 bases identical to TRBD2. Per the germline V gene, CDR1 is MNHNS and CDR2 is SASEGT. V gave up 6 bases and J gave up 15 bases; unmatched junction bases: 14. The CDR3 loop spans 13 amino acids.

The chain uses TRBV7-9 and TRBJ2-7; 7 bases match TRBD1. This CDR3 is 17 amino acids long. Trimming cost V 3 bases and J 1 base; bases outside gene matches: 12. Germline CDR1 reads SEHNR; CDR2 reads FQNEAQ (reference sequence). The CDR3 DNA reads as TGTGCCAGCAGCTTTATCCGCCCCCGGGACAGATCCTACGAGCAGTACTTC. Its translation is CASSFIRPRDRSYEQYF.

The table lists this clone with a count of one. The rearrangement uses TRBV5-1 and TRBJ1-2; perhaps TRBD1 as D (5 bases). Per germline, CDR1 SGHRS and CDR2 YFSETQ. This CDR3 has 13 amino acids. V lost 0 bases and J lost 8, with 11 bases in between. The CDR3 here is CASSLGGQGGYTF. The CDR3 DNA sequence: TGCGCCAGCAGCTTGGGGGGCCAAGGAGGCTACACCTTC. The full variable domain, its missing parts supplied by reference TRBV5-1 and TRBJ1-2, is KAGVTQTPRYLIKTRGQQVTLSCSPISGHRSVSWYQQTPGQGLQFLFEYFSETQRNKGNFPGRFSGRQFSNSRSEMNVSTLELGDSALYLCASSLGGQGGYTFGSGTRLTVV.

This chain joins TRBV29-1 and TRBJ2-2; 11 bases align to TRBD2. V lost 4 bases, J lost 6 bases, and 4 bases stayed unmatched. This CDR3 comprises 14 residues. Per the germline V gene, CDR1 is SQVTM and CDR2 is ANQGSEA. CDR3 sequence (DNA): TGCAGCGTTGGTAGCGGGGGGGCGGCCGGGGAGCTGTTTTTT. It translates to CSVGSGGAAGELFF.

This chain uses TRBV2 with TRBJ1-1, with 9 bases fitting TRBD1. Germline V gives CDR1 SNHLY, CDR2 FYNNEI. J gave up 4 bases and V 6 bases, and 6 bases lay outside the gene matches. CDR3 length: 14 residues. The CDR3 spells CASSSQDRGTEAFF. CDR3 sequence (DNA): TGTGCCAGCAGCTCACAGGACAGGGGCACTGAAGCTTTCTTT.

V and J are TRBV7-2 and TRBJ2-5, with 12 bases that match TRBD1. CDR3 length: 16 amino acids. Germline CDR1 SGHTA, CDR2 FQGNSA. J lost 10 bases, V lost 3 bases, and 12 bases had no gene match. Here the CDR3 reads CASSLDPGQGARGQYF. As DNA, the CDR3 is TGTGCCAGCAGCTTGGATCCGGGACAGGGGGCAAGGGGCCAGTACTTC.

The chain uses TRBV5-4 and TRBJ2-1; TRBD2 aligns across 9 bases. The germline gives CDR1 SGHNT, CDR2 YYREEE (reference sequence). J gave up 2 bases and V 0 bases, and 6 bases lay outside the gene matches. The CDR3 runs to 17 residues. The CDR3 here is CASSLGGGGGAYNEQFF. The CDR3 DNA reads as TGTGCCAGCAGCTTGGGAGGCGGCGGGGGGGCCTACAATGAGCAGTTCTTC. Looking up the rest from reference TRBV5-4 and TRBJ2-1 gives the full variable domain: ETGVTQSPTHLIKTRGQQVTLRCSSQSGHNTVSWYQQALGQGPQFIFQYYREEENGRGNFPPRFSGLQFPNYSSELNVNALELDDSALYLCASSLGGGGGAYNEQFFGPGTRLTVL.

The rearrangement joins TRBV7-8 to TRBJ1-2; D is possibly TRBD1 (5 bases). Germline V CDR1 and CDR2: SGHVS, FQNEAQ. Trimming removed 2 bases at V and 5 bases at J, with 9 bases between. The CDR3 length is 13 residues. The CDR3 here is CASSLRGGYGYTF. The CDR3, as DNA: TGTGCCAGCAGCTTACGGGGGGGATATGGCTACACCTTC.

CDR3 amino acids: CASSFRTGNTEAFF. The CDR3 DNA reads TGTGCCAGCAGCTTTCGGACTGGGAACACTGAAGCTTTCTTT. J is TRBJ1-1 and V is TRBV13; D unclear. The CDR3 is 14 amino acids. The V gene lost 3 bases and the J gene lost 1 base, with 9 bases spanning the gap. CDR1 is PRHDT and CDR2 is FYEKMQ in the germline V gene (reference sequence).

This sequence joins TRBV7-8 and TRBJ2-7, with D tentatively TRBD1 (5 bases). CDR1 is SGHVS and CDR2 is FQNEAQ in the germline V gene. The V end lost 6 bases, the J end lost 4 bases, and 10 bases lay between the germline ends. The CDR3 has 12 residues. The chain's CDR3 is CASRDAGYEQYF. The CDR3 nucleotides are TGTGCCAGCAGAGATGCAGGGTACGAGCAGTACTTC.

The chain employs TRBV7-8 and TRBJ2-3; possibly TRBD1 for D (5 bases). The germline V and J ends were trimmed by 4 bases and 0 bases, with 17 bases remaining between them. The CDR3 sequence is 17 residues long. CDR1 and CDR2 (germline): SGHVS, FQNEAQ. The CDR3 DNA is TGTGCCAGCAGCTCGCGTTTTGGGGCCGCTAGCACAGATACGCAGTATTTT. This codes for CASSSRFGAASTDTQYF.

This clone was observed a handful of times. The chain joins TRBV30 to TRBJ1-4; 7 nucleotides match TRBD1. Looked up from germline, CDR1 is GTSNPN and CDR2 is SVGIG (reference sequence). With 3 bases clipped from V and 3 bases from J, the junction kept 7 bases outside the gene matches. The CDR3 is made up of 15 amino acids. The CDR3 spells CAWRIGQASNEKLFF. The CDR3 coding sequence is TGTGCCTGGAGAATAGGACAGGCTTCTAATGAAAAACTGTTTTTT.

J is TRBJ2-4 and V is TRBV25-1; D is ambiguous. Looked up from germline, CDR1 is MGHDK and CDR2 is SYGVNS. The V gene lost 3 bases and the J gene lost 1 base, with 4 bases spanning the gap. CDR3 size: 13 residues. The DNA of the CDR3 is TGTGCCAGCAGTGACAGGGCCAAAAACATTCAGTACTTC. It translates to CASSDRAKNIQYF.

The chain links TRBV9 to TRBJ1-2; D ambiguous. Germline values: CDR1 SGDLS, CDR2 YYNGEE. The CDR3 is made up of 14 amino acids. V gave up 6 bases and J gave up 4 bases, with 16 bases separating them. This CDR3 reads CASNPTPNAYGYTF. CDR3 DNA sequence: TGTGCCAGCAACCCTACCCCCAACGCCTATGGCTACACCTTC. Filled out from reference TRBV9 and TRBJ1-2, the complete variable domain reads DSGVTQTPKHLITATGQRVTLRCSPRSGDLSVYWYQQSLDQGLQFLIQYYNGEERAKGNILERFSAQQFPDLHSELNLSSLELGDSALYFCASNPTPNAYGYTFGSGTRLTVV.

The DNA for the CDR3 is TGTGCCAGCAGCCGCACAGGGACAGCAGGGACCCAGTACTTC. The encoded protein is CASSRTGTAGTQYF. The chain links TRBV7-7 to TRBJ2-5; 7 nucleotides agree with TRBD1. Germline CDR1 is SSHAT and CDR2 is FNYEAQ (reference sequence). The CDR3 totals 14 residues. V dropped 5 bases and J dropped 7; count of bases not matched to a gene: 10.